Listed here is a single TCR beta chain. The data were taken from a study of early T cells in non-severe SARS-CoV-2 infection. Unique molecular identifiers (one per individual cDNA molecule) were attached. TCRdb re-analysed the 5' RACE reads in MiXCR, keeping a single row per CDR3 protein. The data contain tens of thousands of distinct CDR3 sequences, roughly 10% of them singletons. This CDR3 comprises 13 residues. Per the germline V gene, CDR1 is MGHRA and CDR2 is YSYEKL. Trimming at V came to 4 bases and at J to 8 bases, leaving 4 bases not matched to a gene. This sequence was found in an adult who was a healthcare worker with PCR-confirmed SARS-CoV-2 infection or an uninfected control (not recorded which). The J gene is TRBJ2-1, the V gene TRBV4-1, with 8 bases identical to TRBD2. The sample comprised whole blood. The CDR3: CASSRGTRYEQFF. CDR3 DNA: TGCGCCAGCAGCCGTGGGACTAGATATGAGCAGTTCTTC.